This TCR beta chain was sequenced for a study of shared clonotypes between healthy human individuals. Turning to the study itself: Three plates were used per donor for CD4 naive, three for CD4 memory, two for CD8 naive and one for CD8 memory.

Germline V gives CDR1 SSHAT, CDR2 FNYEAQ (reference sequence). The CDR3 runs 15 residues. Trimming removed 1 base from V and 4 bases from J, with 11 bases in between. Whole-study findings and limits: Non-shared clonotypes were found to have lower generation probabilities than the clonotypes that were shared by all four of the sorted-subset donors. Generally, estimated richness proved larger in naive subsets than it did in memory subsets.

Terminally differentiated effector memory CD45RA+ cells were excluded by CCR7 positive selection of CD45RO-negative cells. Profiled with immunoSEQ multiplex PCR; TCRdb holds only in-frame clones, not every one. Of about 680,000 clones listed, just over 90% are singletons. Comment on this clone: Antigen unknown.

The rearrangement uses TRBV7-7 and TRBJ2-1; maybe TRBD1 (5 bases). This receptor was obtained from a man aged 25-45 years in good health. Specimen: naive CD8+ T cells sorted from blood. In DNA, the CDR3 is TGTGCCAGCAGCTTAGGGCAGGGCCCATACAATGAGCAGTTCTTC. Protein sequence: CASSLGQGPYNEQFF.